A selection of T cell receptor beta chains follows, all from one sample in a study of blood T cell repertoires in COVID-19. The data were produced by immunoSEQ multiplex PCR, yet TCRdb's version contains in-frame clones alone and is incomplete. The data contain some 260,000 clones, about 79% of them singletons. Sequenced input: peripheral blood. The receptor source for this set is a man at least 80 years old with acute or convalescent COVID-19. CDR3s include the opening cysteine and the closing phenylalanine or tryptophan. A D gene is named only where the DNA matches it firmly. A clone size is listed for some rows: how often the clone was seen (once, few, many), or a class if it is expanded.

V gene	clone size	J gene	D gene	CDR3 protein	CDR3 DNA
TRBV15	once	TRBJ1-2	NA	CATSRNTVYGYTF	TGTGCCACCAGCAGGAACACAGTCTATGGCTACACCTTC
TRBV28	NA	TRBJ2-2	TRBD2	CASTKRGGNGELFF	TGTGCCAGCACCAAGCGGGGGGGGAACGGGGAGCTGTTTTTT
TRBV18	NA	TRBJ2-2	NA	CASSPSSGVNTGELFF	TGTGCCAGCTCACCCTCGTCCGGGGTGAACACCGGGGAGCTGTTTTTT
TRBV4-2	NA	TRBJ2-7	NA	CASSQPSGSSYEQYF	TGTGCCAGCAGCCAACCCAGCGGTTCTTCCTACGAGCAGTACTTC
TRBV5-1	NA	TRBJ2-7	TRBD2	CASSLSSGGLYEQYF	TGCGCCAGCAGCTTGTCTAGCGGGGGGCTCTACGAGCAGTACTTC
TRBV19	once	TRBJ1-5	NA	CASSIGTGFESNQPQHF	TGTGCCAGTAGTATCGGAACAGGGTTTGAGAGCAATCAGCCCCAGCATTTT
TRBV3-1/TRBV3-2	NA	TRBJ2-5	TRBD2	CASSQGGPSGQETQYF	TGTGCCAGCAGCCAAGGAGGGCCTAGCGGCCAAGAGACCCAGTACTTC
TRBV29-1	NA	TRBJ1-1	NA	CSVASRGSIEAFF	TGCAGCGTTGCAAGTAGGGGGTCAATTGAAGCTTTCTTT
TRBV5-6	NA	TRBJ1-4	NA	CASSLSLRRINEKLFF	TGTGCCAGCAGTCTTAGCCTAAGACGGATTAATGAAAAACTGTTTTTT
TRBV5-1	NA	TRBJ2-2	TRBD1	CASSLVATGSFTGELFF	TGCGCCAGCAGCTTGGTGGCGACAGGGTCGTTCACCGGGGAGCTGTTTTTT
TRBV27	NA	TRBJ1-6	NA	CASSLKGQGSSPLHF	TGTGCCAGCAGTTTAAAGGGTCAGGGTAGTTCACCCCTCCACTTT
TRBV27	NA	TRBJ2-7	TRBD2	CASYTSGKSYEQYF	TGTGCCAGCTATACTAGCGGCAAGTCCTACGAGCAGTACTTC
TRBV2	NA	TRBJ2-3	NA	CASSRTGTGAGTQYF	TGTGCCAGCAGCAGAACCGGGACTGGGGCAGGTACGCAGTATTTT
TRBV2	NA	TRBJ1-3	NA	CASSPGAHSGNTIYF	TGTGCCAGCAGCCCAGGGGCACACTCTGGAAACACCATATATTTT
TRBV18	few	TRBJ1-4	NA	CASSPRGRDEKLFF	TGTGCCAGCTCACCACGAGGGAGAGACGAAAAACTGTTTTTT
TRBV29-1	NA	TRBJ2-1	NA	CSVDSFSSYNEQFF	TGCAGCGTTGATAGTTTTAGCTCCTACAATGAGCAGTTCTTC
TRBV2	NA	TRBJ2-3	TRBD2	CASRVGLAGAITDTQYF	TGTGCCAGCAGAGTTGGACTAGCGGGGGCCATCACAGATACGCAGTATTTT
TRBV18	NA	TRBJ1-2	TRBD1	CASSPQRQGNYGYTF	TGTGCCAGCTCACCCCAGAGACAGGGGAACTATGGCTACACCTTC
TRBV18	NA	TRBJ2-7	NA	CASSHPTGRSSYEQYF	TGTGCCAGCTCACATCCTACGGGGAGAAGCTCCTACGAGCAGTACTTC
TRBV19	NA	TRBJ2-1	NA	CASSGWNEQFF	TGTGCCAGTAGTGGCTGGAATGAGCAGTTCTTC
TRBV27	NA	TRBJ1-1	NA	CASSLNRQGNTEAFF	TGTGCCAGCAGTTTAAACCGGCAGGGGAACACTGAAGCTTTCTTT
TRBV18	NA	TRBJ2-7	NA	CASSPPGRSYEQYF	TGTGCCAGCTCACCACCGGGCCGTTCCTACGAGCAGTACTTC
TRBV27	NA	TRBJ2-1	TRBD1	CASSPGTGAYNEQFF	TGTGCCAGCAGCCCCGGGACAGGGGCCTACAATGAGCAGTTCTTC
TRBV12-3/TRBV12-4	once	TRBJ1-5	NA	CASATGSNQPQHF	TGTGCCAGCGCTACAGGGTCCAATCAGCCCCAGCATTTT
TRBV5-1	NA	TRBJ1-3	TRBD1	CASSKTGGRSGNTIYF	TGCGCCAGCAGCAAGACAGGGGGGAGGTCTGGAAACACCATATATTTT
TRBV19	NA	TRBJ1-3	NA	CASSSGGIGNTIYF	TGTGCCAGTAGTAGTGGCGGAATTGGAAACACCATATATTTT
TRBV2	NA	TRBJ2-1	TRBD1	CASSAGTGNNEQFF	TGTGCCAGCAGTGCCGGGACAGGGAACAATGAGCAGTTCTTC
TRBV30	NA	TRBJ1-2	NA	CAWSVEQGIGGYTF	TGTGCCTGGAGTGTAGAACAGGGAATCGGCGGCTACACCTTC
TRBV6-5	NA	TRBJ1-6	NA	CASSYSRDTNSPLHF	TGTGCCAGCAGTTACTCTCGGGACACCAATTCACCCCTCCACTTT
TRBV5-1	NA	TRBJ2-3	NA	CASSEPDTDTQYF	TGCGCCAGCAGCGAACCAGACACAGATACGCAGTATTTT
TRBV11-2	NA	TRBJ1-6	TRBD1	CASSFRGGRIQGARSPLHF	TGTGCCAGCAGCTTCCGCGGGGGTAGAATTCAGGGGGCTAGGTCACCCCTCCACTTT
TRBV27	NA	TRBJ1-6	NA	CASRREGWNSPLHF	TGTGCCAGCAGGAGAGAGGGATGGAATTCACCCCTCCACTTT
TRBV18	NA	TRBJ2-5	NA	CASSSDIRDNRETQYF	TGTGCCAGCTCATCAGACATCCGGGACAATAGGGAGACCCAGTACTTC